This TCR beta chain was sequenced during a study of control samples from healthy donors and cancer patients. Assay used: immunoSEQ multiplex PCR; TCRdb lists only in-frame clones, some missing. Among tens of thousands of clones, more than 80% were seen once, and the ten largest hold roughly 15%. Input material: blood. This clonotype originated in a man aged 45-60 years in good health.

The CDR3 region has the DNA TGTGCCAGCAGCCAATTCCAGGGGCCCTACGAGCAGTACTTC. Protein: CASSQFQGPYEQYF. V and J are TRBV14 and TRBJ2-7, with D perhaps matching TRBD1 (6 bases). The CDR3 consists of 14 residues. CDR1 and CDR2 (germline): SGHDN, FVKESK. Deletions cut 2 bases from V and 2 bases from J, with 10 bases between.